One and the same sample provided the 11 T cell receptor beta chains below, sequenced in a study of T cells in Graves' hyperthyroidism and ophthalmopathy (dated by TCRdb to about 2019). Library construction relied on multiplex PCR. The instrument given in TCRdb is Illumina HiSeq 2000. The TCR beta CDR3 regions were amplified from the RNA transcripts. For the first round of RT-PCR on the TCR CDR3, the HTBI primer set was used together with the Qiagen OneStep RT-PCR kit. Through fastp at Q25 and MiXCR, TCRdb rebuilt clones from the public reads, retaining in-frame beta chains. Under each unique CDR3 protein, matching rows form one entry showing the most common genes and DNA. Counted in this sample were roughly 660,000 distinct CDR3 sequences; roughly a sixth of them appeared once. The top ten hold about 16% of the sample. Sequencing was performed on blood. The receptors here all came from a man in his fifties with Graves' hyperthyroidism.

This chain connects TRBV19 to TRBJ2-2; the D is unclear. CDR1 is LNHDA, CDR2 SQIVND, per germline (reference sequence). Trimming shortened V by 2 bases and J by 3 bases, and 7 bases separated the two germline ends. This CDR3 spans 14 amino acids. CDR3 sequence (DNA): TGTGCCAGTAGTATACAGGAAGACACCGGGGAGCTGTTTTTT. It translates to CASSIQEDTGELFF.

This clonotype was seen many times. A junction boundary mismatches the germline segment, possibly from a read error. The V and J genes are TRBV28 and TRBJ2-1; no reliable D call. Germline CDR1 is MDHEN and CDR2 is SYDVKM. This CDR3 contains 11 residues. CDR3 protein: CASIKYSEQFF. The CDR3 DNA is TGTGCCAGCATCAAATACAGTGAGCAGTTCTTC.

About this clonotype: A much larger clone is a single base away; this may be a read error. The gene calls are TRBV7-2 and TRBJ1-2, with no clear D. Trimming removed 1 base at V and 6 bases at J, with 18 bases between. Germline CDR1 SGHTA, CDR2 FQGNSA. CDR3 size: 16 residues. The CDR3 spells CASSLDSGNSAHGYTF. The CDR3 region has the DNA TGTGCCAGCAGCTTAGATAGCGGAAACAGCGCCCATGGCTACACCTTC.

This clonotype was counted only a few times. The rearrangement uses TRBV14 and TRBJ1-1; no clear D. This CDR3 is 18 amino acids long. With 0 bases removed from V and 0 bases from J, the gap between germline ends came to 17 bases. Looked up from germline, CDR1 is SGHDN and CDR2 is FVKESK. This CDR3 is CASSQDWSWPAMNTEAFF. CDR3 nucleotides: TGTGCCAGCAGCCAAGATTGGTCTTGGCCTGCTATGAACACTGAAGCTTTCTTT.

The chain recombines TRBV20-1 with TRBJ2-3, with D perhaps TRBD2 (5 bases). The length of the CDR3 is 14 residues. Germline CDR1 reads DFQATT; CDR2 reads SNEGSKA (reference sequence). With 3 bases removed from V and 4 bases from J, the gap between germline ends came to 14 bases. CDR3 sequence: CSASSALRADTQYF. In DNA, the CDR3 is TGCAGTGCTAGCTCCGCATTGAGGGCAGATACGCAGTATTTT.

In this sample, this clonotype turned up many times. The J gene is TRBJ1-1, the V gene TRBV29-1; D gene unclear. CDR3 length: 12 amino acids. The germline gives CDR1 SQVTM, CDR2 ANQGSEA. V was trimmed by 6 bases and J by 5 bases, leaving 13 bases between them. CDR3 amino acids: CSVVPGATEAFF. CDR3 DNA sequence: TGCAGCGTAGTACCAGGAGCGACTGAAGCTTTCTTT.

This clonotype was counted at least ten times. The CDR3 region is CASSLGYYNEQFF. For the CDR3, the DNA is TGTGCCAGCAGCCTGGGCTACTACAATGAGCAGTTCTTC. The chain recombines TRBV12-3 or TRBV12-4 with TRBJ2-1; D remains unclear. V dropped 6 bases and J dropped 3 bases, with 9 bases sitting between them. This CDR3 is 13 amino acids long.

A word on this clonotype: The junction departs from the called germline gene at one end, perhaps through a read error. This chain joins TRBV11-2 and TRBJ2-7; D is tentatively TRBD1 or TRBD2 (6 bases each). This CDR3 is 13 amino acids long. CDR1 and CDR2 from the germline V gene are SGHAT and FQNNGV. The DNA of the CDR3 is TGTGCCAGCAGCTTGCGGGATGGGGGCGAGCAGCACTTC. Protein product: CASSLRDGGEQHF.

The V call is TRBV27, the J call TRBJ2-3; 8 bases agree with TRBD1. CDR1 is MNHEY, CDR2 SMNVEV, per germline (reference sequence). This CDR3 is 15 amino acids long. After removal of 3 bases from V and 3 bases from J, the junction contained 5 bases not matched to a gene. The CDR3 DNA reads TGTGCCAGCAGTTTTGCAGGGGGCTGGACAGATACGCAGTATTTT. Translated, it gives CASSFAGGWTDTQYF.

The sample holds a few counts of this clonotype. The chain carries TRBV3-1 and TRBJ2-2; 8 nucleotides line up with TRBD2. Unmatched junction bases numbered 3, after V lost 3 bases and J lost 0 bases. CDR1 is LGHDT and CDR2 is YNNKEL in the germline V gene (reference sequence). The CDR3 is 16 residues long. This CDR3 reads CASSHSGLANTGELFF. The DNA for the CDR3 is TGTGCCAGCAGCCATTCGGGACTAGCGAACACCGGGGAGCTGTTTTTT.

Note on this clonotype: A far larger clone is only one base removed, so a read error is likely. The chain is built from TRBV2 and TRBJ2-7; D call uncertain. CDR1 and CDR2 from the germline V gene are SNHLY and FYNNEI. This CDR3 is 11 amino acids long. The CDR3 is CASRVAYGQYF. In DNA form, the CDR3 reads TGTGCCAGCAGGGTTGCCTACGGGCAGTACTTC.